The T cell receptor beta chain under discussion was sequenced for a study of blood T cell repertoires in COVID-19. The wider study: Italy, Spain and the United States were the sources of the convalescent and acute COVID-19 samples. T cells, B-cell-depleted T cells, or PBMCs provided the cDNA or gDNA that served as material.

Under the authors' procedure: Reference gene primers were amplified, and this amplification served to estimate nucleated cell counts. Sequencing was performed with immunoSEQ multiplex PCR; in TCRdb, only in-frame clones are kept and a portion is missing. That table furnishes V, J and clone size, whereas the DNA furnished D and trimming. The table lists about 210,000 clones, around 80% of them singletons. The CDR3 consists of 13 residues. V was trimmed by 4 bases and J by 6 bases, leaving 9 bases between them. The clonotype was recovered from a woman in her 70s with acute or convalescent COVID-19. The rearrangement joins TRBV12-3 or TRBV12-4 to TRBJ2-2, with D possibly being TRBD1 (6 bases). Sequenced material: peripheral blood. The CDR3 DNA sequence: TGTGCCAGCAGTTCACAGGGCCCCGGGGAGCTGTTTTTT. The encoded protein is CASSSQGPGELFF.